This T cell receptor beta chain was captured in a study of shared clonotypes between healthy human individuals. Deep was the level at which the assay was run. Each sorted subset replicate got 200 ng genomic DNA, roughly 30,000 genomes. Profiling relied on immunoSEQ multiplex PCR, and the TCRdb table lists in-frame clones only, not all of them. The table lists about 820,000 clones, around 92% of them singletons. CD45RO-negative cells were positively selected for CCR7, leaving out terminally differentiated effector memory CD45RA+ cells. Trimming at V came to 5 bases and at J to 8 bases, leaving 5 bases not matched to a gene. Germline assignment: CDR1 MNHEY and CDR2 SMNVEV (reference sequence). The CDR3 is 13 residues long.

The sample taken for sequencing was naive CD8+ T cells sorted from blood. The V call is TRBV27, the J call TRBJ1-2; 10 positions agree with TRBD1. This receptor was obtained from a man between 25 and 39 years old in good health. CDR3 loop: CASSPGTGEGYTF. CDR3 DNA: TGTGCCAGCAGTCCAGGGACAGGGGAAGGCTACACCTTC.